Shown below are 10 T cell receptor beta chains from a single sample sequenced in a study of T cell responses to AZD1222 COVID-19 vaccine. Libraries were prepared by immunoSEQ multiplex PCR; TCRdb keeps only in-frame clonotypes and omits some of them. The data hold over 65,000 clones, with around four fifths observed a single time. The input for sequencing was peripheral blood, taken on day 0 of AZD1222 vaccination. These receptors all stem from an adult in good health.

This clone showed up just a few times. The chain is built from TRBV3-1 (or the pseudogene TRBV3-2) and TRBJ2-1; 10 nucleotides align to TRBD1. Germline CDR1 reads LGHDT; CDR2 reads YNNKEL (reference sequence). V lost 2 bases, J lost 3 bases, and 1 base stayed unmatched. There are 15 residues in the CDR3. CDR3 DNA sequence: TGTGCCAGCAGCCAATGGGACAGGGGCTACAATGAGCAGTTCTTC. It yields the protein CASSQWDRGYNEQFF.

This rearrangement joins TRBV11-2 to TRBJ2-7, with 8 bases lining up with TRBD1. V shed 9 bases, J shed 0 bases, and the junction held 7 bases outside the gene matches. The germline CDR1 and CDR2 sequences are SGHAT and FQNNGV. There are 14 residues in the CDR3. CDR3 amino acids: CASNPDRVSYEQYF. The CDR3 DNA sequence: TGTGCCAGTAACCCGGACAGGGTCTCCTACGAGCAGTACTTC.

The chain couples TRBV5-1 to TRBJ1-2, with TRBD1 as a possible D gene (5 bases). V was cut by 2 bases and J by 0 bases, with 8 bases left in between. The CDR3 sequence is 14 residues long. From germline, CDR1 is SGHRS and CDR2 YFSETQ. The CDR3 spells CASSLQDANYGYTF. CDR3 bases: TGCGCCAGCAGCTTACAGGATGCTAACTATGGCTACACCTTC.

In DNA form, the CDR3 reads TGTGCCAGCTCTGCTGAGGTAGCGGTATACAATGAGCAGTTCTTC. Translation: CASSAEVAVYNEQFF. This sequence joins TRBV19 and TRBJ2-1; a weak D match, TRBD2 (6 bases). The ends were cut back, 9 bases at V and 4 bases at J, with 19 bases in the middle. The CDR3 length is 15 residues. Per the germline V gene, CDR1 is LNHDA and CDR2 is SQIVND (reference sequence). Drawing the rest from reference TRBV19 and TRBJ2-1, the complete variable domain is DGGITQSPKYLFRKEGQNVTLSCEQNLNHDAMYWYRQDPGQGLRLIYYSQIVNDFQKGDIAEGYSVSREKKESFPLTVTSAQKNPTAFYLCASSAEVAVYNEQFFGPGTRLTVL.

The chain has TRBV5-4 and TRBJ1-3; D is unclear. This CDR3 is built from 15 residues. The V end lost 3 bases, the J end lost 0 bases, and 10 bases lay between the germline ends. Germline CDR1 is SGHNT and CDR2 is YYREEE (reference sequence). CDR3 DNA: TGTGCCAGCAGCTCTGGACGGGACTCTGGAAACACCATATATTTT. The encoded protein is CASSSGRDSGNTIYF.

The genes are TRBV20-1 and TRBJ1-2; D might be TRBD1 (5 bases). The CDR3 covers 12 residues. The V and J ends lost 3 bases and 2 bases respectively, with 7 bases between them. Germline V gene sequence: CDR1 DFQATT, CDR2 SNEGSKA (reference sequence). In DNA, the CDR3 is TGCAGTGCTAGTCAGGGAAACTATGGCTACACCTTC. It specifies CSASQGNYGYTF.

CDR3 sequence: CASSQGGAGGSPLHF. CDR3 sequence (DNA): TGTGCCAGCAGCCAAGGCGGGGCAGGAGGTTCACCCCTCCACTTT. The chain links TRBV3-1 (or the pseudogene TRBV3-2) to TRBJ1-6; D is possibly TRBD1 (5 bases). V was shortened by 1 base and J by 9 bases, with 13 bases between the two germline ends. The CDR3 extends over 15 amino acids. The germline V gene has CDR1 LGHDT and CDR2 YNNKEL (reference sequence).

The chain employs TRBV21-1 and TRBJ1-5; TRBD1 reflects the table's D call only, with no check against the DNA. TRBV21-1 is shown as a pseudogene. The CDR3 spans 15 residues. The CDR3 loop reads CASRIWAGSNQPQHF. DNA for the CDR3: TGTGCCAGCAGGATTTGGGCCGGTAGCAATCAGCCCCAGCATTTT.

The rearrangement links TRBV5-1 to TRBJ2-1, with TRBD1 matching over 8 bases. The CDR3 has 15 residues. J gave up 6 bases and V 4 bases, and 9 bases lay outside the gene matches. CDR1 SGHRS and CDR2 YFSETQ come from the germline V gene. In DNA form, the CDR3 reads TGCGCCAGCAGCCGGGGACAGGCCGGGGTCAATGAGCAGTTCTTC. It translates to CASSRGQAGVNEQFF.

The CDR3 DNA sequence: TGTGCCAGCAGCTCCATGGAGACCCGAGCCTACGAGCAGTACTTC. This encodes CASSSMETRAYEQYF. The chain has TRBV11-2 and TRBJ2-7; no definite D call. Germline V gene data show CDR1 as SGHAT and CDR2 as FQNNGV. Trimming pared 4 bases from V and 2 bases from J, leaving 15 bases between. CDR3 length equals 15 residues.